This T cell receptor beta chain was retrieved from a study of CD8 T cells in ankylosing spondylitis. Study-wide points: Earlier reports found some motif variants in synovial fluid and blood in reactive arthritis. Clones linked to disease were reported to show significant enrichment in matched ankylosing spondylitis synovial fluid. Blood of patients with ankylosing spondylitis appeared to be characterized by a TCR beta motif of about 8 highly homologous variants.

A note on this clonotype: Its antigen is unknown.

Molecular-barcoded quantitative 5'-RACE produced these TCR beta libraries. TCRdb passed the 5' RACE reads through MiXCR, listing each CDR3 protein once. The sample lists roughly 400,000 distinct CDR3 sequences, around 20% occurring once. The receptor was isolated from a male donor with ankylosing spondylitis. Material for sequencing was blood, either unsorted or a sorted T cell fraction (not recorded which).

The DNA of the CDR3 is TGTGCCAGCAGTCCTGAGGGATACGAGCAGTACTTC. It is translated as CASSPEGYEQYF. The rearrangement links TRBV28 to TRBJ2-7; TRBD2 is a possible D gene (5 bases). The CDR3 length is 12 residues. Trimming removed 5 bases at V and 4 bases at J, with 9 bases between. Germline CDR1 and CDR2: MDHEN and SYDVKM.